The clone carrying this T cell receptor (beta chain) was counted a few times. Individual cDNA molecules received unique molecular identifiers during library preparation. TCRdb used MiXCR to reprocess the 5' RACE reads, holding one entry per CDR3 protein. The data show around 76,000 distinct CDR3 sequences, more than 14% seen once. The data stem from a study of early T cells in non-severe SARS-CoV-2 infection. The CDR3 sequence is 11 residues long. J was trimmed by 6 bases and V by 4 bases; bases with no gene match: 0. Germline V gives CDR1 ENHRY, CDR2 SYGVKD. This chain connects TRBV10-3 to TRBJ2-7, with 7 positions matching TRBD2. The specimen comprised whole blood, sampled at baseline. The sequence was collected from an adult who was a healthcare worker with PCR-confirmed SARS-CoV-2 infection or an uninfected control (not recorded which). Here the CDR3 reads CAISGGGEQYF. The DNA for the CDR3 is TGTGCCATCAGTGGGGGGGGCGAGCAGTACTTC.